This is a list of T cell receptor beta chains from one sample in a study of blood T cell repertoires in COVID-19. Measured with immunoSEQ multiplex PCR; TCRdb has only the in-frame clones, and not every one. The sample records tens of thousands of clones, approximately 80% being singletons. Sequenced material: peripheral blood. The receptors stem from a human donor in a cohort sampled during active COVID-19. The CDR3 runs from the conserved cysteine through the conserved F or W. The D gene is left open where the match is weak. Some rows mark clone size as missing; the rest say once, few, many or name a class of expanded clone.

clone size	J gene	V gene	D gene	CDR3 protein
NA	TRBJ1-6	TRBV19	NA	CASRSRSNNSPLHF
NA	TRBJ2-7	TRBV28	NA	CASSLPDSRNEQYF
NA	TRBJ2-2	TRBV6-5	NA	CASSRGPRTGELFF
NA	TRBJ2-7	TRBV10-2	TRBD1	CASSMTTGQGYEQYF
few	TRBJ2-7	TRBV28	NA	CASSFQGNRGQYF
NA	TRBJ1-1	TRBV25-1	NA	CASSPQAPQGIEAFF
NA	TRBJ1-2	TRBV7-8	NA	CASSLVRGGANYGYTF
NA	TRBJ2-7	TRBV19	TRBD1	CASSPWDSPYEQYF
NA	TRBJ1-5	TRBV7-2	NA	CASSLTGSNQPQHF
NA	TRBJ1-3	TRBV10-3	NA	CAISLGLTSGNTIYF
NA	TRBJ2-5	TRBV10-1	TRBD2	CASSGTSGRREETQYF
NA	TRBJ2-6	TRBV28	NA	CASSAQGPINSGANVLTF
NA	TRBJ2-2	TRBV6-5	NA	CASRYSLNTGELFF
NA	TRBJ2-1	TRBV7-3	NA	CASSGGLNTEQFF
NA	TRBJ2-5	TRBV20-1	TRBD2	CSASSLAGPQETQYF
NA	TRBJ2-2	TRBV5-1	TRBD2	CASSILTSGTGELFF
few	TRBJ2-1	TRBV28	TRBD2	CASSFPPWREFEQFF
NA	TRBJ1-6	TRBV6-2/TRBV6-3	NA	CASSYTGPSPLHF
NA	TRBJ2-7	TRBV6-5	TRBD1	CASRPGQRAYEQYF
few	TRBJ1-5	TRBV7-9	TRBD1	CASRSTGGNQPQHF
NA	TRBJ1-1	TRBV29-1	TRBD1	CTLGGPTEAFF
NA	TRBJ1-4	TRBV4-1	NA	CASSQKGGGDEKLFF
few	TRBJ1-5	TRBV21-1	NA	CASRKLGSESNQPQHF
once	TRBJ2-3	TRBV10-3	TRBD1	CAISESTRQGGTDTQYF
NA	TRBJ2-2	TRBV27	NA	CASSFDRTGGTGELFF
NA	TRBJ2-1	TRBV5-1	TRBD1	CASSLQGQLYNEQFF
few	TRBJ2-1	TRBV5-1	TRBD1	CASSHPDRTNEQFF
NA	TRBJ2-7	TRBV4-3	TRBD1	CASSQAGTGRAYEQYF
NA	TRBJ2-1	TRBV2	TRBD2	CASRIGGTSTNEQFF
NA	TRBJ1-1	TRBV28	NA	CASSSGGSGSNEAFF
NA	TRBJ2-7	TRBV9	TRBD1	CASSPRGDRAYEQYF
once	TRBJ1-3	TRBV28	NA	CASSLGQIGINTIYF
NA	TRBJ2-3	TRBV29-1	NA	CSVAAGGTDTQYF